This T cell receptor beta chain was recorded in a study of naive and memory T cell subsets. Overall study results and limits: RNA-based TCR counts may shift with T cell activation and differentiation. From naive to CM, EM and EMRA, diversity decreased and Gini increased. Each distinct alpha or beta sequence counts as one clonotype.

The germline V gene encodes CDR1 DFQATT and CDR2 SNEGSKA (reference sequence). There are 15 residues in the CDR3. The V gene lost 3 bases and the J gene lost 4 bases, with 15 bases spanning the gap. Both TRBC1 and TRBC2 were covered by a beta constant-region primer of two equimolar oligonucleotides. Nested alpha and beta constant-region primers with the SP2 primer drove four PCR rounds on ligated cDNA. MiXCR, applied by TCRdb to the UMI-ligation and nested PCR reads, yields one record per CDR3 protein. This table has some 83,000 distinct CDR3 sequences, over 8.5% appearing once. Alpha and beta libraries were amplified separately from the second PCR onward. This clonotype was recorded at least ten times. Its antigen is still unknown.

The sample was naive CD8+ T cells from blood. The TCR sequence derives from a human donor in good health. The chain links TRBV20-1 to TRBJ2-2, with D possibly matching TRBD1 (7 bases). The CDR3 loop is CSARSQGGPTGELFF. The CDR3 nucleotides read TGCAGTGCTAGGTCGCAGGGGGGACCCACCGGGGAGCTGTTTTTT.